This is a list of T cell receptor beta chains from one sample in a study of CD8 T cells in Susac syndrome. TCRdb reprocessed the immunoSEQ multiplex PCR reads via MiXCR and lists one record per CDR3 protein. The sample holds roughly 75,000 distinct CDR3 sequences; 93% are singletons and the top ten take 0.15%. Sequenced: CD4+ T cells from PBMCs. The receptors stem from a human donor with Susac syndrome. CDR3s include the opening cysteine and the closing phenylalanine or tryptophan. The D gene is left open where the match is weak. Clone size is shown for a subset of rows, as once, few, many or a class of expanded clone.

.	TRBJ1-1	TRBV2	.	CASGEWEDSRAFF	TGTGCCAGCGGCGAGTGGGAGGACAGCCGGGCTTTCTTT
TRBD2	TRBJ2-3	TRBV15	.	CATSRDLPGAGGYTDTQYF	TGTGCCACCAGCAGAGATCTCCCCGGCGCGGGGGGGTACACAGATACGCAGTATTTT
TRBD2	TRBJ2-7	TRBV5-1	.	CASGGGGREQYF	TGCGCCAGCGGCGGGGGGGGCCGCGAGCAGTACTTC
TRBD1	TRBJ1-1	TRBV5-1	.	CASSLAGQGSEAFF	TGCGCCAGCAGCTTGGCGGGACAGGGCTCTGAAGCTTTCTTT
TRBD2	TRBJ2-7	TRBV18	few	CASSPIARGAGYEQYF	TGTGCCAGCTCACCCATCGCGCGGGGGGCCGGGTACGAGCAGTACTTC
.	TRBJ1-1	TRBV5-1	.	CASSSVGGDTEAFF	TGCGCCAGCAGCTCCGTTGGAGGGGACACTGAAGCTTTCTTT
.	TRBJ2-1	TRBV20-1	.	CSGMDNEQFF	TGCAGTGGGATGGACAATGAGCAGTTCTTC
.	TRBJ2-3	TRBV5-6	.	CASSPSSSVADTQYF	TGTGCCAGCAGCCCATCCTCCTCCGTGGCAGATACGCAGTATTTT
.	TRBJ2-5	TRBV21-1	.	CASSKARTSIQETQYF	TGTGCCAGCAGCAAAGCGCGGACTAGCATACAAGAGACCCAGTACTTC
.	TRBJ1-2	TRBV28	once	CASSPVFGSVSYGYTF	TGTGCCAGCAGCCCAGTCTTTGGGTCAGTTAGCTATGGCTACACCTTC
TRBD2	TRBJ2-7	TRBV5-4	.	CASSEGLAGAAYEQYF	TGTGCCAGCAGCGAGGGACTAGCGGGGGCCGCCTACGAGCAGTACTTC
.	TRBJ2-2	TRBV6-2/TRBV6-3	.	CASRSEAGELFF	TGTGCCAGCAGGTCAGAAGCCGGGGAGCTGTTTTTT
.	TRBJ2-1	TRBV3-1	.	CASSQGAKSEQFF	TGTGCCAGCAGCCAAGGGGCCAAGTCTGAGCAGTTCTTC
.	TRBJ2-7	TRBV25-1	.	CASSELGTNTYEQYF	TGTGCCAGCAGTGAACTCGGGACCAATACCTACGAGCAGTACTTC
.	TRBJ2-1	TRBV30	.	CAWSSRVPYNEQFF	TGTGCCTGGTCAAGCAGGGTCCCCTACAATGAGCAGTTCTTC
.	TRBJ1-4	TRBV12-3/TRBV12-4	.	CASTQQLLHEKLFF	TGTGCCAGCACCCAACAGCTTCTTCATGAAAAACTGTTTTTT
.	TRBJ2-3	TRBV2	.	CASRRQAAGDTQYF	TGTGCCAGCAGAAGACAGGCAGCCGGAGATACGCAGTATTTT
.	TRBJ2-1	TRBV28	.	CASSLGGRVYKQFF	TGTGCCAGCAGTTTGGGGGGGCGCGTCTACAAGCAGTTCTTC
TRBD1	TRBJ2-1	TRBV7-3	.	CASSLRDRGNEQFF	TGTGCCAGCAGCTTAAGAGACAGGGGGAATGAGCAGTTCTTC
.	TRBJ1-4	TRBV23-1	.	CASSHQGWVEKLFF	TGCGCCAGCAGTCACCAGGGATGGGTTGAAAAACTGTTTTTT
.	TRBJ1-1	TRBV6-6	.	CASSSLISPTEAFF	TGTGCCAGCAGCTCATTGATAAGCCCCACTGAAGCTTTCTTT
.	TRBJ2-3	TRBV2	.	CASRPGGLLISTDTQYF	TGTGCCAGCAGACCAGGGGGGCTGCTGATTAGCACAGATACGCAGTATTTT
.	TRBJ2-5	TRBV2	.	CASSLGGASGETQYF	TGTGCCAGCAGTTTAGGGGGGGCCTCGGGAGAGACCCAGTACTTC
TRBD1	TRBJ2-7	TRBV6-5	.	CASGTGGREQYF	TGTGCCAGCGGGACAGGGGGCCGCGAGCAGTACTTC
.	TRBJ2-2	TRBV6-5	.	CASSYSFLTDRGELFF	TGTGCCAGCAGTTACTCGTTCCTCACCGACCGAGGGGAGCTGTTTTTT
.	TRBJ2-3	TRBV5-6	once	CASSSSFPRREADTQYF	TGTGCCAGCAGCTCGTCTTTTCCGAGGCGAGAGGCAGATACGCAGTATTTT
TRBD1	TRBJ2-1	TRBV7-9	.	CASSLARMGQGDNEQFF	TGTGCCAGCAGCTTAGCGCGTATGGGACAGGGGGACAATGAGCAGTTCTTC
.	TRBJ2-7	TRBV6-6	.	CASSYSGRGGTYEQYF	TGTGCCAGCAGTTACTCGGGAAGGGGAGGAACCTACGAGCAGTACTTC
.	TRBJ2-7	TRBV20-1	.	CSARETVNLFEQYF	TGCAGTGCTAGAGAGACAGTGAACCTATTCGAGCAGTACTTC
TRBD1	TRBJ2-5	TRBV28	.	CASRDDRVQETQYF	TGTGCCAGCAGAGACGACAGGGTCCAAGAGACCCAGTACTTC
TRBD1	TRBJ1-6	TRBV2	.	CASRDYVGQQNSPLHF	TGTGCCAGCAGAGACTATGTGGGACAGCAAAATTCACCCCTCCACTTT
TRBD1	TRBJ2-7	TRBV11-1	.	CASSLVGTGGRSYEQYF	TGTGCCAGCAGCTTAGTGGGGACAGGGGGCCGGTCCTACGAGCAGTACTTC
.	TRBJ1-1	TRBV5-1	.	CASSLEDRPPRGTEAFF	TGCGCCAGCAGCTTAGAAGACAGGCCGCCTCGGGGCACTGAAGCTTTCTTT
.	TRBJ2-7	TRBV15	.	CATREEWGNYEQYF	TGTGCCACCAGGGAAGAGTGGGGCAACTACGAGCAGTACTTC
TRBD2	TRBJ2-1	TRBV9	.	CASSVDGGSSYNEQFF	TGTGCCAGCAGCGTAGACGGGGGGAGCTCCTACAATGAGCAGTTCTTC
TRBD2	TRBJ2-1	TRBV4-2	.	CASSQAPGLAGKEQFF	TGTGCCAGCAGCCAAGCCCCGGGGCTAGCGGGGAAGGAGCAGTTCTTC
TRBD1	TRBJ2-1	TRBV9	once	CASSVGHAGTGGGEQFF	TGTGCCAGCAGCGTAGGTCATGCCGGGACAGGGGGCGGTGAGCAGTTCTTC
.	TRBJ1-1	TRBV7-9	.	CASSHRGGTGTEAFF	TGTGCCAGCAGCCACAGAGGGGGAACGGGCACTGAAGCTTTCTTT
.	TRBJ1-2	TRBV20-1	.	CSARGPRAGIAPYGYTF	TGCAGTGCTAGGGGGCCCCGGGCAGGGATTGCCCCCTATGGCTACACCTTC
.	TRBJ2-3	TRBV2	.	CASSETRRGDTQYF	TGTGCCAGCAGTGAAACCAGGAGAGGAGATACGCAGTATTTT
.	TRBJ2-1	TRBV4-1	.	CASTPPGPLSNEQFF	TGCGCCAGCACCCCTCCCGGACCTTTGAGCAATGAGCAGTTCTTC
TRBD1	TRBJ2-4	TRBV28	.	CASSSISDRERLRQYF	TGTGCCAGCAGTTCTATCTCGGACAGGGAGCGGCTAAGGCAGTACTTC
.	TRBJ1-1	TRBV7-8	.	CASSLAREIEAFF	TGTGCCAGCAGCTTAGCGAGGGAAATTGAAGCTTTCTTT
.	TRBJ1-5	TRBV28	.	CASSSGVSNQPQHF	TGTGCCAGCAGTAGCGGGGTTAGCAATCAGCCCCAGCATTTT
TRBD2	TRBJ2-7	TRBV7-3	few	CASSLIAGAYEQYF	TGTGCCAGCAGCTTAATAGCGGGGGCCTACGAGCAGTACTTC
TRBD2	TRBJ2-5	TRBV7-2	.	CASSQGLAGNQETQYF	TGTGCCAGCAGCCAAGGACTAGCGGGGAATCAAGAGACCCAGTACTTC
.	TRBJ2-7	TRBV28	.	CASSLNEQYF	TGTGCCAGCAGTTTAAACGAGCAGTACTTC
.	TRBJ1-2	TRBV5-1	.	CASSLFLGRHLYGYTF	TGCGCCAGCAGCTTGTTTCTGGGCAGGCACCTCTATGGCTACACCTTC
.	TRBJ2-2	TRBV18	.	CASSPSAGTGELFF	TGTGCCAGCTCACCGTCAGCAGGCACCGGGGAGCTGTTTTTT
TRBD1	TRBJ2-1	TRBV7-2	.	CASSADRGDEQFF	TGTGCCAGCAGCGCGGACAGGGGCGATGAGCAGTTCTTC
TRBD1	TRBJ2-7	TRBV6-2/TRBV6-3	.	CASSYGQGAIYEQYF	TGTGCCAGCAGTTACGGTCAGGGGGCTATCTACGAGCAGTACTTC
.	TRBJ1-2	TRBV6-5	.	CASHRGEIWPYGYTF	TGTGCCAGCCACCGGGGGGAAATTTGGCCGTATGGCTACACCTTC
.	TRBJ1-1	TRBV6-2/TRBV6-3	few	CASSPLWNTEAFF	TGTGCCAGCAGCCCACTATGGAACACTGAAGCTTTCTTT
.	TRBJ1-4	TRBV28	.	CASKRGPATNEKLFF	TGTGCCAGCAAGAGAGGGCCGGCAACTAATGAAAAACTGTTTTTT
.	TRBJ1-2	TRBV6-2/TRBV6-3	.	CASSYSGHSTYGYTF	TGTGCCAGCAGTTACTCGGGACACTCCACCTATGGCTACACCTTC
.	TRBJ2-6	TRBV20-1	.	CSARDIFRDAGSGANVLTF	TGCAGTGCTAGAGATATCTTCCGGGACGCTGGCTCTGGGGCCAACGTCCTGACTTTC
.	TRBJ2-4	TRBV28	.	CASEERGFRAGGNIQYF	TGTGCCAGCGAGGAGCGGGGGTTCCGGGCAGGGGGAAACATTCAGTACTTC
.	TRBJ1-2	TRBV6-2/TRBV6-3	.	CASSYGRVDYGYTF	TGTGCCAGCAGTTACGGCAGGGTGGACTATGGCTACACCTTC
.	TRBJ1-6	TRBV5-1	.	CASRQGDSPLHF	TGCGCCAGCAGACAGGGAGATTCACCCCTCCACTTT
.	TRBJ1-1	TRBV19	.	CASKFERMNTEAFF	TGTGCCAGTAAGTTCGAGCGGATGAACACTGAAGCTTTCTTT